The rows below give T cell receptor beta chains drawn from one sample of a study of T cell repertoires in cytomegalovirus infection. TCRdb re-analysed the reads in MiXCR, keeping a single row per CDR3 protein. The repertoire consists of about 80,000 distinct CDR3 sequences, with more than 3% occurring once and the leading ten covering around 4.9%. Input material: PBMCs. These receptors were collected from a human donor in good health (CMV status not recorded). Some clones in this sample may be carry-over from other donors' samples. CDR3s include the opening cysteine and the closing phenylalanine or tryptophan. D genes are given only for firm matches. Sizes are listed as once, few, many, or a class for an expanded clone.

d_call: NA
j_call: TRBJ1-2
clone_size: many
v_call: TRBV12-3/TRBV12-4
cdr3_nt: TGTGCCAGCAGGGCTTTGCTGGACATGCGGAACTATGGCTACACCTTC
cdr3_aa: CASRALLDMRNYGYTF

d_call: NA
j_call: TRBJ1-3
clone_size: many
v_call: TRBV7-2
cdr3_nt: TGTGCCAGCAGCCGGGACGGCAGAGGAAACACCATATATTTT
cdr3_aa: CASSRDGRGNTIYF

d_call: TRBD1
j_call: TRBJ2-5
clone_size: many
v_call: TRBV5-5
cdr3_nt: TGTGTCAGCAGCGTAGGACAGGGCACGGCTGAGACCCAGTACTTC
cdr3_aa: CVSSVGQGTAETQYF

d_call: NA
j_call: TRBJ2-1
clone_size: many
v_call: TRBV28
cdr3_nt: TGTGCCAGCAGTTTAAGGGGCTGGGAGCAGTTCTTC
cdr3_aa: CASSLRGWEQFF

d_call: TRBD1
j_call: TRBJ1-2
clone_size: many
v_call: TRBV19
cdr3_nt: TGTGCCACAGAGGCAGGGACAGGGGGCAACTATGGCTACACCTTC
cdr3_aa: CATEAGTGGNYGYTF

d_call: TRBD1
j_call: TRBJ1-5
clone_size: many
v_call: TRBV6-1
cdr3_nt: TGTGCCAGCAGTGATACCGGGACAGGACATAATCAGCCCCAGCATTTT
cdr3_aa: CASSDTGTGHNQPQHF

d_call: NA
j_call: TRBJ1-2
clone_size: many
v_call: TRBV12-3/TRBV12-4
cdr3_nt: TGTGCCAGCAGTTTGGCGGCAGTGGGACATGGCTACACCTTC
cdr3_aa: CASSLAAVGHGYTF

d_call: NA
j_call: TRBJ1-1
clone_size: many
v_call: TRBV7-3
cdr3_nt: TGTGCCAGCAGCTTCTGGGCGGGGACTGAAGCTTTCTTT
cdr3_aa: CASSFWAGTEAFF

d_call: NA
j_call: TRBJ2-7
clone_size: many
v_call: TRBV20-1
cdr3_nt: TGCAGTGCTAGAGACCCTTGGGCCAACTCCTACGAGCAGTACTTC
cdr3_aa: CSARDPWANSYEQYF

d_call: NA
j_call: TRBJ1-5
clone_size: many
v_call: TRBV28
cdr3_nt: TGTGCCAGCACAGGGGTGAGGGAGCCCCAGCATTTT
cdr3_aa: CASTGVREPQHF

d_call: NA
j_call: TRBJ2-7
clone_size: many
v_call: TRBV27
cdr3_nt: TGTGCCAGCTCAGGGACACCATTCTCCTACGAGCAGTACTTC
cdr3_aa: CASSGTPFSYEQYF

d_call: TRBD2
j_call: TRBJ2-2
clone_size: many
v_call: TRBV7-2
cdr3_nt: TGTGCCAGCAGCTTAGTGGCAAGCGGGGTATACACCGGGGAGCTGTTTTTT
cdr3_aa: CASSLVASGVYTGELFF

d_call: TRBD1
j_call: TRBJ1-2
clone_size: many
v_call: TRBV7-8
cdr3_nt: TGTGCCAGCAGGGACCAGGGGGTTTACACCTTC
cdr3_aa: CASRDQGVYTF